The rows below give T cell receptor beta chains drawn from one sample of a study of cytomegalovirus exposure and HLA in healthy donors. The method was immunoSEQ multiplex PCR; TCRdb's version includes in-frame clones alone and lacks a portion of them. The data hold approximately 180,000 clones, with about 88% observed a single time. The sample was PBMCs. These receptors were taken from a woman aged 18-35 years in good health and CMV-seronegative. Each CDR3 is given with its conserved first and last residue. D genes are given only for firm matches. The listing skips clone size in some rows; elsewhere it reads once, few, many or a size class.

d_gene: NA; v_gene: TRBV2; j_gene: TRBJ1-1; abundance: NA; CDR3aa: CATHQQEYTEAFF; CDR3nt: TGTGCCACACACCAACAGGAATACACTGAAGCTTTCTTT
d_gene: TRBD2; v_gene: TRBV2; j_gene: TRBJ2-7; abundance: NA; CDR3aa: CASSPGLAGAYEQYF; CDR3nt: TGTGCCAGCAGTCCTGGACTAGCGGGAGCCTACGAGCAGTACTTC
d_gene: NA; v_gene: TRBV28; j_gene: TRBJ1-2; abundance: NA; CDR3aa: CAAIRDTNYGYTF; CDR3nt: TGTGCCGCTATACGGGACACTAACTATGGCTACACCTTC
d_gene: TRBD1; v_gene: TRBV19; j_gene: TRBJ2-1; abundance: NA; CDR3aa: CASSTGTGLDEQFF; CDR3nt: TGTGCCAGTAGTACCGGGACAGGGTTGGATGAGCAGTTCTTC
d_gene: NA; v_gene: TRBV5-6; j_gene: TRBJ2-1; abundance: NA; CDR3aa: CAGKEDEQFF; CDR3nt: TGTGCCGGAAAAGAGGATGAGCAGTTCTTC
d_gene: NA; v_gene: TRBV5-6; j_gene: TRBJ1-2; abundance: NA; CDR3aa: CASSLDRINYGYTF; CDR3nt: TGTGCCAGCAGCTTGGACAGGATTAACTATGGCTACACCTTC
d_gene: NA; v_gene: TRBV11-2; j_gene: TRBJ1-2; abundance: NA; CDR3aa: CASSFAFDYGYTF; CDR3nt: TGTGCCAGCAGCTTTGCGTTTGACTATGGCTACACCTTC
d_gene: TRBD2; v_gene: TRBV6-6; j_gene: TRBJ2-1; abundance: NA; CDR3aa: CASSSLTSGRVHEQFF; CDR3nt: TGTGCCAGCAGTTCATTGACTAGCGGGAGGGTACATGAGCAGTTCTTC
d_gene: TRBD1; v_gene: TRBV5-1; j_gene: TRBJ2-7; abundance: NA; CDR3aa: CASASRGQGDEQYF; CDR3nt: TGCGCCAGCGCCTCGAGGGGGCAGGGAGACGAGCAGTACTTC
d_gene: TRBD1; v_gene: TRBV6-1; j_gene: TRBJ1-4; abundance: NA; CDR3aa: CASSGRQGLNEKLFF; CDR3nt: TGTGCCAGCAGCGGCAGACAGGGCCTTAATGAAAAACTGTTTTTT
d_gene: NA; v_gene: TRBV19; j_gene: TRBJ1-5; abundance: NA; CDR3aa: CASSIRGKNQPQHF; CDR3nt: TGTGCCAGTAGTATTCGGGGGAAAAATCAGCCCCAGCATTTT
d_gene: NA; v_gene: TRBV7-9; j_gene: TRBJ2-3; abundance: NA; CDR3aa: CASSTGTSTDTQYF; CDR3nt: TGTGCCAGCAGCACCGGGACTTCCACAGATACGCAGTATTTT
d_gene: NA; v_gene: TRBV10-3; j_gene: TRBJ1-1; abundance: NA; CDR3aa: CAIRPRGRDEAFF; CDR3nt: TGTGCCATCAGACCAAGGGGGAGGGATGAAGCTTTCTTT
d_gene: NA; v_gene: TRBV6-5; j_gene: TRBJ1-4; abundance: NA; CDR3aa: CASSRVDGNEKLFF; CDR3nt: TGTGCCAGCAGCCGGGTAGACGGCAATGAAAAACTGTTTTTT
d_gene: TRBD1; v_gene: TRBV2; j_gene: TRBJ2-3; abundance: once; CDR3aa: CASSDRQGLPTDTQYF; CDR3nt: TGTGCCAGCAGTGACCGACAGGGGTTGCCCACAGATACGCAGTATTTT
d_gene: TRBD2; v_gene: TRBV30; j_gene: TRBJ2-3; abundance: NA; CDR3aa: CACRTSQGTDTQYF; CDR3nt: TGTGCCTGTCGGACTAGCCAGGGCACAGATACGCAGTATTTT
d_gene: NA; v_gene: TRBV2; j_gene: TRBJ1-1; abundance: few; CDR3aa: CASSGTVNTEAFF; CDR3nt: TGTGCCAGCAGTGGGACAGTGAACACTGAAGCTTTCTTT
d_gene: NA; v_gene: TRBV5-6; j_gene: TRBJ1-2; abundance: NA; CDR3aa: CASSFQNYGYTF; CDR3nt: TGTGCCAGCAGCTTTCAGAACTATGGCTACACCTTC
d_gene: TRBD1; v_gene: TRBV11-1; j_gene: TRBJ1-1; abundance: NA; CDR3aa: CASSFRGLATEAFF; CDR3nt: TGTGCCAGCAGCTTCAGGGGGCTGGCCACTGAAGCTTTCTTT
d_gene: NA; v_gene: TRBV10-2; j_gene: TRBJ1-2; abundance: NA; CDR3aa: CASSEPRGFLGYTF; CDR3nt: TGCGCCAGCAGTGAGCCCCGAGGTTTCTTAGGCTACACCTTC
d_gene: NA; v_gene: TRBV5-1; j_gene: TRBJ1-1; abundance: NA; CDR3aa: CASSLAGSSTEAFF; CDR3nt: TGCGCCAGCAGCTTGGCAGGGTCGAGCACTGAAGCTTTCTTT
d_gene: NA; v_gene: TRBV7-9; j_gene: TRBJ1-5; abundance: NA; CDR3aa: CASSLDQKPQHF; CDR3nt: TGTGCCAGCAGCTTAGATCAGAAGCCCCAGCATTTT
d_gene: TRBD1; v_gene: TRBV27; j_gene: TRBJ2-2; abundance: NA; CDR3aa: CASSFGTGLAGELFF; CDR3nt: TGTGCCAGCAGTTTCGGGACAGGGTTGGCCGGGGAGCTGTTTTTT
d_gene: TRBD2; v_gene: TRBV4-2; j_gene: TRBJ2-5; abundance: NA; CDR3aa: CASSQDSGLGKETQYF; CDR3nt: TGTGCCAGCAGCCAAGATAGCGGACTAGGGAAAGAGACCCAGTACTTC
d_gene: NA; v_gene: TRBV5-4; j_gene: TRBJ2-3; abundance: NA; CDR3aa: CASSLEDTQYF; CDR3nt: TGTGCCAGCAGCTTAGAGGATACGCAGTATTTT
d_gene: NA; v_gene: TRBV27; j_gene: TRBJ1-1; abundance: once; CDR3aa: CASSFPGGTEAFF; CDR3nt: TGTGCCAGCAGTTTTCCAGGAGGCACTGAAGCTTTCTTT
d_gene: TRBD1; v_gene: TRBV28; j_gene: TRBJ1-1; abundance: NA; CDR3aa: CASSLPQGGATEAFF; CDR3nt: TGTGCCAGCAGTTTACCACAGGGGGGGGCTACTGAAGCTTTCTTT
d_gene: NA; v_gene: TRBV2; j_gene: TRBJ2-5; abundance: NA; CDR3aa: CASGVAAFREQYF; CDR3nt: TGTGCCAGCGGGGTAGCGGCTTTTCGGGAGCAGTACTTC
d_gene: NA; v_gene: TRBV15; j_gene: TRBJ2-5; abundance: NA; CDR3aa: CATSRDRNREETQYF; CDR3nt: TGTGCCACCAGCAGAGATCGGAACAGGGAAGAGACCCAGTACTTC
d_gene: TRBD2; v_gene: TRBV6-5; j_gene: TRBJ2-2; abundance: NA; CDR3aa: CASTWASGSTGELFF; CDR3nt: TGTGCCAGCACCTGGGCTAGCGGGAGCACCGGGGAGCTGTTTTTT